This T cell receptor (beta chain) is drawn from a study of cytomegalovirus exposure and HLA in healthy donors. General study results and limits: Rare TCR sequences predominated, though certain public TCRs were found in many donors. The study put 150 to 200 TCR beta chains on its list as cytomegalovirus-associated. In the roughly 120 validation repertoires, approximately 94% of cluster scores exceeded 0, per a later analysis.

Worth noting for this clone: Its matching antigen is unknown.

Method: immunoSEQ multiplex PCR; TCRdb's copy keeps in-frame clones and lacks some. The sample consists of about 250,000 clones, roughly 84% of them appearing once. The TCR was taken from a man younger than 35 in good health and CMV-seropositive. Material for sequencing was PBMCs.

CDR3 in DNA: TGTGCCACCAGCAGATTCAGCGATTACGAGCAGTACTTC. As protein: CATSRFSDYEQYF. The V and J genes are TRBV15 and TRBJ2-7; D not resolved. Trimming removed 2 bases from V and 4 bases from J, with 9 bases in between. Germline V lookup: CDR1 LNHNV, CDR2 YYDKDF (reference sequence). The CDR3 totals 13 residues.